The 20 T cell receptor beta chains below were found in one sample sequenced in a study of monozygotic twins with inflammatory bowel disease. From its re-call of the 5' RACE reads, TCRdb lists each CDR3 protein once, without DNA. The table lists about 380,000 distinct CDR3 sequences, with approximately 2.4% in the top ten. Sample: blood. Receptor source: a human donor with ulcerative colitis or Crohn's disease, or a healthy co-twin of an affected twin (not recorded which).

The chain recombines TRBV28 with TRBJ2-7; TCRdb reports TRBD1, a call that lacks DNA to check it against. This CDR3 spans 15 amino acids. Germline V lookup: CDR1 MDHEN, CDR2 SYDVKM. CDR3 region: CASSSRQGAVHEQYF.

CDR3 residues: CASSILTEPYTF. The chain joins TRBV12-3 or TRBV12-4 to TRBJ1-2; the D call of TRBD1 rests on TCRdb alone, since no DNA is present to check it. The CDR3 spans 12 residues.

The V gene is TRBV12-3 or TRBV12-4, the J gene TRBJ2-7; TCRdb picks TRBD1, but there is no DNA to check that call. The CDR3 has 13 residues. The CDR3 is CASSPNRPYEQYF.

The CDR3 spells CASSQVRTGAGYGYTF. The chain combines TRBV4-1 with TRBJ1-2; TCRdb designates TRBD1, a call that cannot be tested without DNA. The CDR3 consists of 16 residues. Germline CDR1 and CDR2: MGHRA and YSYEKL.

The chain recombines TRBV9 with TRBJ2-3; the TCRdb call, TRBD1, lacks DNA for checking. CDR1 SGDLS and CDR2 YYNGEE come from the germline V gene. The CDR3 is 16 residues long. This chain's CDR3 is CASSPTGVFYTDTQYF.

J is TRBJ1-2 and V is TRBV9; there is no DNA to check the TCRdb D call of TRBD1. Germline CDR1 SGDLS, CDR2 YYNGEE. The CDR3 is 13 residues long. Here the CDR3 reads CASSRGKNYGYTF.

The chain links TRBV5-1 to TRBJ2-1. The CDR3 length is 16 residues. Germline assignment: CDR1 SGHRS and CDR2 YFSETQ. CDR3 in amino acids: CASSLARGGSYNEQFF. Full variable domain (missing parts from reference TRBV5-1 and TRBJ2-1): KAGVTQTPRYLIKTRGQQVTLSCSPISGHRSVSWYQQTPGQGLQFLFEYFSETQRNKGNFPGRFSGRQFSNSRSEMNVSTLELGDSALYLCASSLARGGSYNEQFFGPGTRLTVL.

The chain uses TRBV18 and TRBJ1-5. Germline V gene lookup returns CDR1 KGHSH and CDR2 LQKENI. The CDR3 is made up of 14 amino acids. CDR3: CASSPGGDNQPQHF.

This chain uses TRBV18 with TRBJ1-5. CDR1 and CDR2 from the germline V gene are KGHSH and LQKENI. This CDR3 is 14 amino acids long. This chain's CDR3 is CASSPTGENQPQHF.

This chain joins TRBV11-3 and TRBJ2-1; TCRdb outputs TRBD1, but without DNA this stays unchecked. The CDR3 is made up of 16 amino acids. Germline V gene lookup returns CDR1 SGHNT and CDR2 YENEEA. CDR3 loop: CASSKQPGQGYNEQFF.

The chain is built from TRBV15 and TRBJ1-6. Per the germline V gene, CDR1 is LNHNV and CDR2 is YYDKDF (reference sequence). This CDR3 has 17 amino acids. The CDR3 is CATSSRLGSSYNSPLHF.

The J gene is TRBJ2-1, the V gene TRBV10-3; TCRdb picks TRBD2, but there is no DNA to check that call. The CDR3 is 13 residues long. Germline-derived CDR1 and CDR2 are ENHRY and SYGVKD. The CDR3 reads CAITSGGYNEQFF.

The chain uses TRBV6-1 and TRBJ2-1; TCRdb returns TRBD1, unconfirmable since there is no DNA. The CDR3 runs 14 residues. From germline, CDR1 is MNHNS and CDR2 SASEGT. CDR3 protein: CASTLGGVKQEQFF.

The CDR3 sequence: CASSFDRGANTEAFF. The J gene is TRBJ1-1, the V gene TRBV11-2; with no DNA, the TCRdb D assignment of TRBD1 cannot be verified. The CDR3 spans 15 residues. Looked up from germline, CDR1 is SGHAT and CDR2 is FQNNGV.

The chain couples TRBV12-3 or TRBV12-4 to TRBJ2-3; TCRdb gives TRBD1 as the D gene, but with no DNA this cannot be confirmed. This CDR3 is 16 amino acids long. The CDR3 protein is CASTSGADRGVDTQYF.

V gene TRBV14 combines with J gene TRBJ2-3; TCRdb gives TRBD1 as the D gene, but with no DNA this cannot be confirmed. There are 16 residues in the CDR3. Germline V gene sequence: CDR1 SGHDN, CDR2 FVKESK. The chain's CDR3 is CASSRTHRASTDTQYF. Full variable domain (remainder filled in from reference TRBV14 and TRBJ2-3): EAGVTQFPSHSVIEKGQTVTLRCDPISGHDNLYWYRRVMGKEIKFLLHFVKESKQDESGMPNNRFLAERTGGTYSTLKVQPAELEDSGVYFCASSRTHRASTDTQYFGPGTRLTVL.

V usage is TRBV7-3 and J usage is TRBJ2-2; TCRdb designates TRBD2, a call that cannot be tested without DNA. The V gene's germline CDR1 is SGHTA and CDR2 FQGTGA. The CDR3 is made up of 15 amino acids. CDR3 amino acids: CASSPGLSRAGELFF. The whole variable domain, remainder taken from reference TRBV7-3 and TRBJ2-2, is GAGVSQTPSNKVTEKGKYVELRCDPISGHTALYWYRQSLGQGPEFLIYFQGTGAADDSGLPNDRFFAVRPEGSVSTLKIQRTERGDSAVYLCASSPGLSRAGELFFGEGSRLTVL.

This sequence joins TRBV6-2 or TRBV6-3 and TRBJ2-3. The germline V gene encodes CDR1 MNHEY and CDR2 SVGEGT. This CDR3 comprises 14 residues. CDR3: CASSYGASTDTQYF.

The chain joins TRBV5-1 to TRBJ2-2; TCRdb names TRBD1, which stays unverified in the absence of DNA. The CDR3 runs 16 residues. Germline lookup yields CDR1 SGHRS and CDR2 YFSETQ. The CDR3 sequence: CASSPFPGGNAGELFF.

The rearrangement joins TRBV5-1 to TRBJ1-6; TCRdb gives TRBD1 as the D gene, but with no DNA this cannot be confirmed. Looked up from germline, CDR1 is SGHRS and CDR2 is YFSETQ. This CDR3 has 14 amino acids. The CDR3 protein is CASSSEGVDGPLHF.